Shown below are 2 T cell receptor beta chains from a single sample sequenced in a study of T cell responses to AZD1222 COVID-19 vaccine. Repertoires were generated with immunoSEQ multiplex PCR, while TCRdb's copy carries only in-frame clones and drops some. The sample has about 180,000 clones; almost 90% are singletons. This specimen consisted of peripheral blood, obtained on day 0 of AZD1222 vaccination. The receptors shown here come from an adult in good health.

CDR3 sequence (DNA): TGTGCCAGCAGTGCCACAGGGGGAGGAGAGACCCAGTACTTC. Protein sequence: CASSATGGGETQYF. This chain uses TRBV7-3 with TRBJ2-5; 8 bases agree with TRBD1. V was pared by 6 bases and J by 4 bases, with 7 bases of the junction left unmatched. The germline V gene encodes CDR1 SGHTA and CDR2 FQGTGA. The CDR3 length is 14 residues. Full variable domain (missing parts from reference TRBV7-3 and TRBJ2-5): GAGVSQTPSNKVTEKGKYVELRCDPISGHTALYWYRQSLGQGPEFLIYFQGTGAADDSGLPNDRFFAVRPEGSVSTLKIQRTERGDSAVYLCASSATGGGETQYFGPGTRLLVL.

As DNA, the CDR3 is TGTGCCAGCAGTTACTCGCCGGGGAATACGCAGTATTTT. Translating gives CASSYSPGNTQYF. J is TRBJ2-3 and V is TRBV6-5, with D possibly being TRBD2 (5 bases). This CDR3 comprises 13 residues. With 0 bases removed from V and 7 bases from J, the gap between germline ends came to 8 bases. Looked up from germline, CDR1 is MNHEY and CDR2 is SVGAGI.